The next 25 T cell receptor beta chains were all read from a single sample in a study of T cell responses to AZD1222 COVID-19 vaccine. Sequenced by immunoSEQ multiplex PCR; TCRdb stores in-frame clones only, minus some. Among 90,000 to 150,000 clones listed, about 89% were seen once. The sequencing here drew on peripheral blood, taken on day 0 of AZD1222 vaccination. These receptors were taken from an adult in good health.

The gene calls are TRBV9 and TRBJ1-1; D is possibly TRBD1 (6 bases). Germline-derived CDR1 and CDR2 are SGDLS and YYNGEE. V lost 0 bases and J 5 bases, leaving 11 bases between the germline ends. The length of the CDR3 is 14 residues. As DNA, the CDR3 is TGTGCCAGCAGCGTAGAGGGGGGTTTTACTGAAGCTTTCTTT. This sequence encodes CASSVEGGFTEAFF. Full variable domain (missing parts from reference TRBV9 and TRBJ1-1): DSGVTQTPKHLITATGQRVTLRCSPRSGDLSVYWYQQSLDQGLQFLIQYYNGEERAKGNILERFSAQQFPDLHSELNLSSLELGDSALYFCASSVEGGFTEAFFGQGTRLTVV.

The chain has TRBV6-4 and TRBJ1-5; weak D call: TRBD1 (6 bases). The CDR3 contains 15 residues. CDR1 is MRHNA and CDR2 is SNTAGT in the germline V gene. V was pared by 6 bases and J by 1 base, with 13 bases between. CDR3 protein: CASSENGQSNQPQHF. CDR3 in DNA: TGTGCCAGCAGCGAGAACGGACAGAGCAATCAGCCCCAGCATTTT.

The chain links TRBV30 to TRBJ1-1; D is ambiguous. CDR1 GTSNPN and CDR2 SVGIG come from the germline V gene (reference sequence). V lost 0 bases to trimming and J lost 4 bases, with 6 bases between them. This CDR3 has 12 residues. The CDR3 nucleotides read TGTGCCTGGAGTGTGGCAGCCACTGAAGCTTTCTTT. It specifies CAWSVAATEAFF. Looking up the rest from reference TRBV30 and TRBJ1-1 gives the full variable domain: SQTIHQWPATLVQPVGSPLSLECTVEGTSNPNLYWYRQAAGRGLQLLFYSVGIGQISSEVPQNLSASRPQDRQFILSSKKLLLSDSGFYLCAWSVAATEAFFGQGTRLTVV.

The table lists this clone with a count of one. This chain uses TRBV27 with TRBJ1-2, with D hard to call. The CDR3 sequence is 13 residues long. The germline gives CDR1 MNHEY, CDR2 SMNVEV (reference sequence). V was clipped by 0 bases and J by 4 bases, with 6 bases between them. CDR3 DNA sequence: TGTGCCAGCAGTTTATCGGGCAGCTATGGCTACACCTTC. Its translation is CASSLSGSYGYTF.

This chain joins TRBV2 and TRBJ1-2; D uncertain. The V end was cut by 7 bases, the J end by 2 bases, with 8 bases between. The CDR3 covers 12 residues. Germline-derived CDR1 and CDR2 are SNHLY and FYNNEI. For the CDR3, the DNA is TGTGCCAGCAAGGCAGAGAACTATGGCTACACCTTC. It codes for CASKAENYGYTF.

The chain employs TRBV30 and TRBJ1-5; D ambiguous. The germline V gene encodes CDR1 GTSNPN and CDR2 SVGIG (reference sequence). The CDR3 extends over 13 amino acids. The germline V and J ends were trimmed by 2 bases and 11 bases, with 16 bases remaining between them. For the CDR3, the DNA is TGTGCCTGGAGTACCCCGGGAGGTTGGGCCCAGCATTTT. This sequence encodes CAWSTPGGWAQHF.

This chain connects TRBV29-1 to TRBJ2-1; D possibly corresponds to TRBD1 (6 bases). Germline lookup yields CDR1 SQVTM and CDR2 ANQGSEA. The CDR3 length is 14 residues. The germline V and J ends were trimmed by 4 bases and 4 bases, with 14 bases remaining between them. This chain's CDR3 is CSVGKGQVYNEQFF. CDR3 nucleotides: TGCAGCGTTGGTAAGGGACAAGTATACAATGAGCAGTTCTTC.

The rearrangement links TRBV5-1 to TRBJ1-2; the D is unclear. Germline values: CDR1 SGHRS, CDR2 YFSETQ. The V end lost 3 bases, the J end lost 0 bases, and 12 bases lay between the germline ends. This CDR3 is 15 amino acids long. The CDR3 DNA reads as TGCGCCAGCAGCTCCTCGGGAGGGACTAACTATGGCTACACCTTC. It encodes CASSSSGGTNYGYTF.

Only one count was recorded for this clone. The J gene is TRBJ1-2, the V gene TRBV5-1, with TRBD1 matching over 7 bases. Germline assignment: CDR1 SGHRS and CDR2 YFSETQ. V shed 4 bases and J 7 bases; nucleotides not matched to a gene: 13. The CDR3 is made up of 15 amino acids. CDR3 sequence (DNA): TGCGCCAGCAGCCTACTGGGACAGACGGACGCTGGCTACACCTTC. Translating it yields CASSLLGQTDAGYTF. The entire variable domain, with the rest obtained from reference TRBV5-1 and TRBJ1-2, is as follows: KAGVTQTPRYLIKTRGQQVTLSCSPISGHRSVSWYQQTPGQGLQFLFEYFSETQRNKGNFPGRFSGRQFSNSRSEMNVSTLELGDSALYLCASSLLGQTDAGYTFGSGTRLTVV.

This clone showed up just once. The chain joins TRBV12-3 or TRBV12-4 to TRBJ2-2; tentatively, D is TRBD2 (6 bases). CDR3 length equals 12 residues. Trimming stripped 3 bases from V and 16 bases from J, with 15 bases between. The CDR3 region has the DNA TGTGCCAGCAGTTTGGAGGGGTCCGTTTCGTTTTTT. This encodes CASSLEGSVSFF.

The chain joins TRBV19 to TRBJ1-3; weak D call: TRBD1 (5 bases). V was shortened by 6 bases and J by 2 bases, with 11 bases between the two germline ends. Per the germline V gene, CDR1 is LNHDA and CDR2 is SQIVND (reference sequence). The CDR3 consists of 14 residues. The CDR3 nucleotides read TGTGCCAGTAGCATTCCGGGGCCTGGAAACACCATATATTTT. Translation gives CASSIPGPGNTIYF.

The gene calls are TRBV7-8 and TRBJ2-7; 7 bases are shared with TRBD1. J lost 9 bases, V lost 5 bases, and 13 bases had no gene match. The CDR3 extends over 14 amino acids. Germline V gives CDR1 SGHVS, CDR2 FQNEAQ. The CDR3 bases are TGTGCCAGCAGCACCTCCGGGACAGCGACCGGGCAGTACTTC. It encodes CASSTSGTATGQYF.

This clone occurred once. The chain uses TRBV7-8 and TRBJ1-2; weak D call: TRBD1 (6 bases). The CDR3 sequence is 15 residues long. From germline, CDR1 is SGHVS and CDR2 FQNEAQ. Deletions cut 3 bases from V and 6 bases from J, with 17 bases between. CDR3 protein: CASSFDSVGGNGYTF. CDR3 sequence (DNA): TGTGCCAGCAGCTTTGATTCGGTAGGGGGTAATGGCTACACCTTC.

The chain combines TRBV30 with TRBJ2-1; no clear D gene. V dropped 0 bases and J dropped 7 bases, with 7 bases sitting between them. The CDR3 is made up of 12 amino acids. The germline V gene has CDR1 GTSNPN and CDR2 SVGIG (reference sequence). The CDR3 sequence is CAWSVSRNEQFF. The CDR3 DNA reads as TGTGCCTGGAGTGTATCCAGGAATGAGCAGTTCTTC.

The chain uses TRBV6-1 and TRBJ1-1, with TRBD1 matching 9 bases. CDR1 MNHNS and CDR2 SASEGT come from the germline V gene. After removal of 1 base from V and 1 base from J, the junction contained 7 bases not matched to a gene. This CDR3 is 17 amino acids long. The CDR3 DNA is TGTGCCAGCAGTGAAGACGGACAGGGGTTGAGGAACACTGAAGCTTTCTTT. It is translated as CASSEDGQGLRNTEAFF.

The genes are TRBV24-1 and TRBJ1-1, with 7 positions matching TRBD1. The CDR3 has 16 residues. V trimming: 3 bases; J trimming: 4 bases; junction bases outside the gene matches: 10. Germline CDR1 and CDR2: KGHDR and SFDVKD. The CDR3 DNA is TGTGCCACCAGTGATCACAGGGGAAAGGGGATCACTGAAGCTTTCTTT. It encodes CATSDHRGKGITEAFF.

The chain uses TRBV5-4 and TRBJ1-1, with TRBD1 identical over 7 bases. Per the germline V gene, CDR1 is SGHNT and CDR2 is YYREEE (reference sequence). This CDR3 has 17 amino acids. The J segment lost 1 base and the V segment lost 4 bases, leaving 13 bases of the junction unmatched. The CDR3: CASSPRDRMPSNTEAFF. As DNA, the CDR3 is TGTGCCAGCAGCCCCCGGGACAGAATGCCTTCGAACACTGAAGCTTTCTTT.

The chain couples TRBV7-8 to TRBJ2-1, with TRBD2 matching 7 bases. With V trimmed by 0 bases and J by 2 bases, 7 bases remained unmatched. Germline lookup yields CDR1 SGHVS and CDR2 FQNEAQ. CDR3 length: 17 amino acids. The CDR3: CASSLAGPSGTYNEQFF. For the CDR3, the DNA is TGTGCCAGCAGCTTAGCGGGGCCTAGCGGTACCTACAATGAGCAGTTCTTC.

The CDR3 DNA reads as TGTGCCAGTACGGGGAGACAGGGGTTATGGAAATATGGCTACACCTTC. As protein: CASTGRQGLWKYGYTF. The chain has TRBV13 and TRBJ1-2; 8 nucleotides match TRBD1. The CDR3 runs 16 residues. CDR1 PRHDT and CDR2 FYEKMQ come from the germline V gene (reference sequence). With V trimmed by 9 bases and J by 5 bases, 17 bases remained unmatched.

Regarding this clone: One end of the junction fails to match germline, which may point to a read error. This chain connects TRBV29-1 to TRBJ2-1; no firm D call. The CDR3 is 12 residues long. The germline V gene encodes CDR1 SQVTM and CDR2 ANQGSEA. The CDR3 nucleotides read TGCAGCGTTAAAGAGTTTGAGAATGAGCAGTTCTTC. Its translation: CSVKEFENEQFF.

The gene calls are TRBV6-5 and TRBJ1-4, with a possible D match to TRBD1 (6 bases). V shed 6 bases and J shed 6 bases, with 17 bases lying between them. Germline V lookup: CDR1 MNHEY, CDR2 SVGAGI. The CDR3 is made up of 15 amino acids. This chain's CDR3 is CASRRGGGIDEKLFF. Here the CDR3 DNA reads TGTGCCAGCAGAAGAGGGGGGGGTATCGATGAAAAACTGTTTTTT.

V and J are TRBV25-1 and TRBJ1-4; a possible D gene is TRBD1 (6 bases). The CDR3 runs to 14 residues. Germline loops: CDR1 MGHDK, CDR2 SYGVNS. The V and J ends lost 8 bases and 4 bases respectively, with 14 bases between them. The CDR3 region is CASGRQGINEKLFF. CDR3 coding DNA: TGTGCCAGCGGTCGCCAGGGGATTAATGAAAAACTGTTTTTT.

A single count supports this clone. V is TRBV12-5 and J is TRBJ1-2, with TRBD1 matching over 7 bases. There are 15 residues in the CDR3. After removal of 7 bases from V and 4 bases from J, the junction contained 12 bases not matched to a gene. Germline CDR1 and CDR2: LGHNT and FRNRAP. The CDR3 here is CASAPAPGTAYGYTF. The CDR3 DNA follows: TGTGCTAGTGCCCCAGCCCCCGGGACAGCCTATGGCTACACCTTC. Together with reference TRBV12-5 and TRBJ1-2, the CDR3 gives the full variable domain: DARVTQTPRHKVTEMGQEVTMRCQPILGHNTVFWYRQTMMQGLELLAYFRNRAPLDDSGMPKDRFSAEMPDATLATLKIQPSEPRDSAVYFCASAPAPGTAYGYTFGSGTRLTVV.

The gene calls are TRBV7-9 and TRBJ1-1, with 7 nucleotides matching TRBD1. Germline lookup yields CDR1 SEHNR and CDR2 FQNEAQ (reference sequence). The CDR3 contains 17 residues. J was trimmed by 0 bases and V by 5 bases; bases with no gene match: 12. The CDR3 region is CASSHLGGTVLNTEAFF. The CDR3 DNA is TGTGCCAGCAGCCATTTAGGCGGGACAGTGTTGAACACTGAAGCTTTCTTT.

The chain has TRBV5-6 and TRBJ2-5, with D maybe TRBD2 (6 bases). V was trimmed by 2 bases and J by 0 bases, leaving 17 bases between them. Germline values: CDR1 SGHDT, CDR2 YYEEEE. The CDR3 runs 17 residues. The CDR3 spells CASSFFTLSGYQETQYF. The CDR3 DNA sequence: TGTGCCAGCAGCTTCTTCACCCTCAGCGGGTACCAAGAGACCCAGTACTTC.